The 5 T cell receptor beta chains given below trace back to one sample, sequenced in a study of cytomegalovirus exposure and HLA in healthy donors. Only in-frame clones appear in the TCRdb table, and some are missing; sequencing was by immunoSEQ multiplex PCR. The sample contains roughly 220,000 clones, 75% to 95% of which appear only once. Sequencing was performed on PBMCs. The receptors stem from a woman aged 18-30 years in good health and CMV-seronegative.

The chain combines TRBV12-5 with TRBJ1-5, with D perhaps TRBD1 (6 bases). V lost 4 bases to trimming and J lost 2 bases, with 15 bases between them. The CDR3 sequence is 16 residues long. Per germline, CDR1 LGHNT and CDR2 FRNRAP. The CDR3 is CASGSSRGLGNQPQHF. The CDR3 DNA reads as TGTGCTAGTGGTTCGTCCAGGGGTCTCGGCAATCAGCCCCAGCATTTT. The whole variable domain, filled in from reference TRBV12-5 and TRBJ1-5, reads DARVTQTPRHKVTEMGQEVTMRCQPILGHNTVFWYRQTMMQGLELLAYFRNRAPLDDSGMPKDRFSAEMPDATLATLKIQPSEPRDSAVYFCASGSSRGLGNQPQHFGDGTRLSIL.

The V and J genes are TRBV18 and TRBJ2-3; 11 nucleotides line up with TRBD2. Germline assignment: CDR1 KGHSH and CDR2 LQKENI. This CDR3 is 20 amino acids long. Trimming cost V 2 bases and J 2 bases; bases outside gene matches: 15. The CDR3 reads CASSPSPAAPLAGATDTQYF. Here the CDR3 DNA reads TGTGCCAGCTCACCAAGCCCTGCCGCCCCACTAGCGGGAGCCACAGATACGCAGTATTTT.

V is TRBV7-8 and J is TRBJ2-3, with D maybe TRBD1 (6 bases). V lost 3 bases and J 0 bases, leaving 10 bases between the germline ends. The CDR3 runs 15 residues. Germline CDR1 reads SGHVS; CDR2 reads FQNEAQ. In nucleotides, the CDR3 is TGTGCCAGCAGCTTCCTAAGGGGGAGCACAGATACGCAGTATTTT. Amino acid sequence: CASSFLRGSTDTQYF.

This sequence joins TRBV30 and TRBJ1-5; D remains unclear. V gave up 4 bases and J gave up 4 bases, with 11 bases separating them. This CDR3 has 13 amino acids. The germline V gene encodes CDR1 GTSNPN and CDR2 SVGIG (reference sequence). The CDR3 here is CAWNQARNQPQHF. In DNA, the CDR3 is TGTGCCTGGAATCAGGCAAGGAATCAGCCCCAGCATTTT.

The chain has TRBV2 and TRBJ2-1; 13 nucleotides agree with TRBD2. The CDR3 extends over 15 amino acids. J gave up 9 bases and V 2 bases, and 4 bases lay outside the gene matches. CDR1 is SNHLY, CDR2 FYNNEI, per germline. CDR3 DNA sequence: TGTGCCAGCAGTGAAAGAGGACTAGCGGGAGTTGAGCAGTTCTTC. Translation gives CASSERGLAGVEQFF. Using reference TRBV2 and TRBJ2-1 for the parts outside the CDR3, the full variable domain is EPEVTQTPSHQVTQMGQEVILRCVPISNHLYFYWYRQILGQKVEFLVSFYNNEISEKSEIFDDQFSVERPDGSNFTLKIRSTKLEDSAMYFCASSERGLAGVEQFFGPGTRLTVL.